The 12 T cell receptor beta chains presented below share a single source sample, sequenced in a study of blood T cell repertoires in COVID-19 (dated by TCRdb to about 2020). The library relied on the immunoSEQ multiplex PCR assay. TCRdb carries this immuneACCESS record with in-frame sequences only. Its versions omit some clonotypes, under half of them owing to an unresolved V gene in the studies checked, with the rest unexplained. Recorded for this sample are 200,000 to 250,000 clones; 88% of them occurred a single time. The ten largest clones capture about 3.5% of the sample. Source material: PBMCs or T cells enriched from blood (not recorded which). The source of these receptors is a woman aged 30 to 39 who had been exposed to COVID-19.

This chain connects TRBV24-1 to TRBJ2-1; 15 positions match TRBD2. The CDR3 covers 16 residues. V trimming: 4 bases; J trimming: 9 bases; junction bases outside the gene matches: 6. CDR1 KGHDR and CDR2 SFDVKD come from the germline V gene. The CDR3 DNA reads as TGTGCCACCAGTGAGGGGACTAGCGGGAGGACGCGTGAGCAGTTCTTC. This sequence encodes CATSEGTSGRTREQFF.

This chain uses TRBV19 with TRBJ2-3; 11 bases are a match to TRBD2. Unmatched junction bases numbered 5, after V lost 5 bases and J lost 4 bases. This CDR3 contains 15 residues. Germline V gene data show CDR1 as LNHDA and CDR2 as SQIVND (reference sequence). CDR3 DNA sequence: TGTGCCAGTAGTTCTGGGACTAGCGGTCCAGATACGCAGTATTTT. Translation: CASSSGTSGPDTQYF.

V usage is TRBV28 and J usage is TRBJ2-7; the match to TRBD2 covers 9 bases. The germline CDR1 and CDR2 sequences are MDHEN and SYDVKM. The length of the CDR3 is 14 residues. The junction had 5 bases not matched to a gene; V was cut back by 8 bases and J by 0 bases. The CDR3 DNA is TGTGCCAGCGGTATTAGCGGGAGCTCCTACGAGCAGTACTTC. It yields the protein CASGISGSSYEQYF.

A single count supports this clone. The rearrangement uses TRBV5-1 and TRBJ2-3; weak D call: TRBD1 (5 bases). CDR1 and CDR2 from the germline V gene are SGHRS and YFSETQ. V lost 3 bases, J lost 5 bases, and 7 bases lay in between. The CDR3 runs to 12 residues. CDR3 in amino acids: CASSSDRDTQYF. The CDR3 coding sequence is TGCGCCAGCAGCTCCGACAGAGATACGCAGTATTTT.

In this sample, this clone turned up a few times. The chain employs TRBV6-2 or TRBV6-3 and TRBJ1-1; D possibly corresponds to TRBD1 (6 bases). Germline CDR1 reads MNHEY; CDR2 reads SVGEGT. The V and J ends lost 0 bases and 1 base respectively, with 12 bases between them. CDR3 length: 16 residues. The CDR3 DNA sequence: TGTGCCAGCAGTTACTCGGCAGGGGTGCAGAACACTGAAGCTTTCTTT. Amino acid sequence: CASSYSAGVQNTEAFF.

This chain connects TRBV2 to TRBJ2-3; 11 bases fit TRBD2. With V trimmed by 7 bases and J by 5 bases, 14 bases remained unmatched. The germline V gene encodes CDR1 SNHLY and CDR2 FYNNEI. CDR3 size: 17 residues. The CDR3 coding sequence is TGTGCCAGCACCCGATCGGTAGCGGGAGGGCAGGAAGATACGCAGTATTTT. Its translation is CASTRSVAGGQEDTQYF.

This clone showed up just once. CDR3 sequence: CASSQAQGMNSPLHF. CDR3 nucleotides: TGCGCCAGCAGCCAAGCACAGGGGATGAATTCACCCCTCCACTTT. V gene TRBV4-1 combines with J gene TRBJ1-6, with 7 nucleotides matching TRBD1. CDR1 MGHRA and CDR2 YSYEKL come from the germline V gene. The CDR3 runs to 15 residues. Losses at the gene ends were 1 base for V and 7 bases for J; bases not matched to a gene: 4.

CDR3 nucleotide sequence: TGTGCCAGCAGCCAAGAGAGGGGGTCCCACAATGAGCAGTTCTTC. It encodes CASSQERGSHNEQFF. The rearrangement uses TRBV7-3 and TRBJ2-1; possible D gene TRBD1, 6 bases. CDR3 length: 15 amino acids. Trimming shortened V by 5 bases and J by 5 bases, and 16 bases separated the two germline ends. Germline CDR1 reads SGHTA; CDR2 reads FQGTGA.

CDR3 in amino acids: CASSNTTGSTEAFF. The CDR3, as DNA: TGTGCCAGCAGCAACACGACAGGATCCACTGAAGCTTTCTTT. The gene calls are TRBV7-9 and TRBJ1-1, with D tentatively TRBD1 (6 bases). The V end lost 5 bases, the J end lost 4 bases, and 14 bases lay between the germline ends. The CDR3 consists of 14 residues. Germline V gene data show CDR1 as SEHNR and CDR2 as FQNEAQ (reference sequence).

This chain joins TRBV19 and TRBJ2-3; D may be TRBD2 (5 bases). Per germline, CDR1 LNHDA and CDR2 SQIVND (reference sequence). Trimming cost V 7 bases and J 5 bases, with 16 bases left between them. The CDR3 totals 14 residues. Here the CDR3 reads CASNPTSWRDTQYF. As DNA, the CDR3 is TGTGCCAGTAACCCAACTAGTTGGAGAGATACGCAGTATTTT.

The sample holds many counts of this clone. Written as DNA, the CDR3 is TGTGCCAGCAGCTTAGTAGGGGTGGATACGCAGTATTTT. Translation: CASSLVGVDTQYF. The V call is TRBV7-2, the J call TRBJ2-3; maybe TRBD1 (5 bases). The CDR3 is made up of 13 amino acids. V was pared by 1 base and J by 6 bases, with 8 bases between. Germline V CDR1 and CDR2: SGHTA, FQGNSA.

CDR3 in DNA: TGTGCCAGCAGTGACGCCGGGGGACTAGATCTGACCGGGGAGCTGTTTTTT. Protein: CASSDAGGLDLTGELFF. The rearrangement links TRBV6-1 to TRBJ2-2; 8 nucleotides line up with TRBD2. Germline assignment: CDR1 MNHNS and CDR2 SASEGT. Unmatched junction bases numbered 11, after V lost 3 bases and J lost 5 bases. The CDR3 is made up of 17 amino acids.